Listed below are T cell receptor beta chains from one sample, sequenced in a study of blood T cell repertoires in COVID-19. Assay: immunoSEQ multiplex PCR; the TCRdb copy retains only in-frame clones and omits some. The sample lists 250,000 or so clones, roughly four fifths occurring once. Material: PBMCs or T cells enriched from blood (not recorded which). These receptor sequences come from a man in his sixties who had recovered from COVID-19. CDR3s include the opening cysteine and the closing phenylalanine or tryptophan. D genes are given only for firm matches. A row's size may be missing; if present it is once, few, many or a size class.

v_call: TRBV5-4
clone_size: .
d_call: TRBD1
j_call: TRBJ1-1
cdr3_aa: CASSFTGEGEAFF
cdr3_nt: TGTGCCAGCAGCTTCACAGGGGAAGGTGAAGCTTTCTTT

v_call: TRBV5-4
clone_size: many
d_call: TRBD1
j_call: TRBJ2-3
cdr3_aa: CASGGTFRDRQDTQYF
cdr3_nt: TGTGCCAGCGGAGGAACCTTCCGGGACAGGCAAGATACGCAGTATTTT

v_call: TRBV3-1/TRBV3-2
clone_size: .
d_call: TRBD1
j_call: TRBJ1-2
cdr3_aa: CASSLRDRGSDYGYTF
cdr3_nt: TGTGCCAGCAGCCTGAGGGACAGGGGTTCGGACTATGGCTACACCTTC

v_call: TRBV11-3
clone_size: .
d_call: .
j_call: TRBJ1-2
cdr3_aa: CASSPGGGYGYTF
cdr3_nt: TGTGCCAGCAGCCCTGGTGGGGGGTATGGCTACACCTTC

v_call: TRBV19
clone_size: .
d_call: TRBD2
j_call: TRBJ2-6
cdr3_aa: CASSRTEPTSPGGANVLTF
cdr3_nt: TGTGCCAGTAGCCGCACAGAGCCGACTAGCCCTGGTGGGGCCAACGTCCTGACTTTC

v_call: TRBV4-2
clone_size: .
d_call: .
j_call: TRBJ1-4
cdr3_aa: CASSQDSPRGEKLFF
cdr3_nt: TGTGCCAGCAGCCAGGACAGCCCCCGGGGAGAAAAACTGTTTTTT

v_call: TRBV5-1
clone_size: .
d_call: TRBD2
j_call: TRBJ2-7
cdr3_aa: CASSRGETTVYEQYF
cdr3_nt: TGCGCCAGCAGTCGGGGGGAGACTACAGTCTACGAGCAGTACTTC

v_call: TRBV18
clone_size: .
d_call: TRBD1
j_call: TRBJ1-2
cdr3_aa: CASSPETGGDYGYTF
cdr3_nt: TGTGCCAGCTCACCAGAGACAGGGGGCGACTATGGCTACACCTTC

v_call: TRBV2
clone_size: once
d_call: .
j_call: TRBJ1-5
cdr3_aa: CASSDLPNQPQHF
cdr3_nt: TGTGCCAGCAGTGATCTCCCTAATCAGCCCCAGCATTTT

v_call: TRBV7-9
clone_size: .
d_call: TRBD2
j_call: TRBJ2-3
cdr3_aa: CASSSGLAGGPTDTQYF
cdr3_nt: TGTGCCAGCAGTTCGGGACTAGCGGGGGGGCCAACAGATACGCAGTATTTT

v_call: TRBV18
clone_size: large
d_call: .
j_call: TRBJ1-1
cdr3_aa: CASSPMKTPEAFF
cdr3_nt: TGTGCCAGCTCACCGATGAAGACACCTGAAGCTTTCTTT

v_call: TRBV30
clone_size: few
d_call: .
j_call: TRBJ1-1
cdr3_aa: CAWTQGLGVNTEAFF
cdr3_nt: TGTGCCTGGACCCAGGGACTCGGGGTGAACACTGAAGCTTTCTTT

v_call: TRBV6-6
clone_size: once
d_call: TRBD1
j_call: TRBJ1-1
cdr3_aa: CATQGVVTEAFF
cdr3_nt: TGTGCCACCCAGGGGGTCGTCACTGAAGCTTTCTTT

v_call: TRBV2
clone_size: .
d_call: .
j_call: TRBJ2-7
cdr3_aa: CASRGVVGDQGEQYF
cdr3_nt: TGTGCCAGCCGTGGAGTTGTGGGGGACCAGGGGGAGCAGTACTTC

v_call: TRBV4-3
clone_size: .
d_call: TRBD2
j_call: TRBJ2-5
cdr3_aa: CASSARLAGRTQETQYF
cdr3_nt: TGCGCCAGCAGCGCTCGACTAGCGGGGAGAACACAAGAGACCCAGTACTTC

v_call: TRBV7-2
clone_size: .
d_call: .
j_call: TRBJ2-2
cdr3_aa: CASSLWDSNTGELFF
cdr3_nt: TGTGCCAGCAGCTTATGGGACTCGAACACCGGGGAGCTGTTTTTT

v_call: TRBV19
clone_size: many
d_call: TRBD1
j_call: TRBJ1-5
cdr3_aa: CASTLTGDPDQPQHF
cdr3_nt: TGTGCCAGTACCCTCACAGGGGACCCTGATCAGCCCCAGCATTTT

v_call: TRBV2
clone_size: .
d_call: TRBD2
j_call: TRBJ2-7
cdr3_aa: CASSGTSGYYEQYF
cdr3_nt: TGTGCCAGCAGTGGAACTAGCGGATACTACGAGCAGTACTTC

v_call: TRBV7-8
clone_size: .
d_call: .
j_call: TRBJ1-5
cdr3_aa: CASSLGGLTSNQPQHF
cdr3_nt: TGTGCCAGCAGCTTAGGGGGGCTTACGAGCAATCAGCCCCAGCATTTT

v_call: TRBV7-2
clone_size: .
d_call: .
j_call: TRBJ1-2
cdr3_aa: CASSLRGPNYGYTF
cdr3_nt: TGTGCCAGCAGCTTACGGGGTCCTAACTATGGCTACACCTTC

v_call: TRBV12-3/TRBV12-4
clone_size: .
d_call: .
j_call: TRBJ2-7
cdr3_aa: CASSLVETYEQYF
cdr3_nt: TGTGCCAGCAGTTTAGTGGAGACCTACGAGCAGTACTTC

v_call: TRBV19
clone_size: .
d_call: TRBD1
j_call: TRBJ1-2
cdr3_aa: CASSIGRTGGELYGYTF
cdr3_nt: TGTGCCAGTAGTATTGGTAGGACAGGGGGTGAACTCTATGGCTACACCTTC

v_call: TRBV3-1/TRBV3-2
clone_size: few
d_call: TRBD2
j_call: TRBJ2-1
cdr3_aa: CASSPKGASGVYNEQFF
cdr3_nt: TGTGCCAGCAGCCCCAAGGGGGCTAGCGGGGTCTACAATGAGCAGTTCTTC

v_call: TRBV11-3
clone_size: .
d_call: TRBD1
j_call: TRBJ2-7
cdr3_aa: CASSHDLGTGGQEQYF
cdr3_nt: TGTGCCAGCAGCCACGACCTCGGGACAGGGGGTCAAGAGCAGTACTTC

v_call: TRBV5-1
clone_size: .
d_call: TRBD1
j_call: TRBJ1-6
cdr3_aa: CASSSWDSNSPLHF
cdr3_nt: TGCGCCAGCAGCTCTTGGGACAGTAATTCACCCCTCCACTTT

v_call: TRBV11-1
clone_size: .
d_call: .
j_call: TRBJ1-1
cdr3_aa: CASSPRPKGGNTEAFF
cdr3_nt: TGTGCCAGCAGCCCCCGGCCCAAAGGGGGGAACACTGAAGCTTTCTTT

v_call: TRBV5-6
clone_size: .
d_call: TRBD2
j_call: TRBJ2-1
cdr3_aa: CASSHLAGGYNEQFF
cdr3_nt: TGTGCCAGCAGCCACCTAGCGGGGGGATACAATGAGCAGTTCTTC

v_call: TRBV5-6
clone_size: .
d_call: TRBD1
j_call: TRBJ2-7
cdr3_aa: CASSLGTGDRALSEQYF
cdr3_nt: TGTGCCAGCAGCTTGGGGACAGGCGACCGGGCCCTTTCCGAGCAGTACTTC

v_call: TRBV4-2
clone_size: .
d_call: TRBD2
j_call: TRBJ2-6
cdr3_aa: CASSQPGGRDGANVLTF
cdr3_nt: TGTGCCAGCAGCCAACCTGGGGGGAGGGACGGGGCCAACGTCCTGACTTTC

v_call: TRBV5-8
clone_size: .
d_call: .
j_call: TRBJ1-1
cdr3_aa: CASSTGTKNTEAFF
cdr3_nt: TGTGCCAGCAGTACCGGGACAAAGAACACTGAAGCTTTCTTT

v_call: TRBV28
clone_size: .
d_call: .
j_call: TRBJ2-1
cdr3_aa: CATQRGGVSVSGDEQFF
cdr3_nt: TGTGCCACCCAGAGGGGGGGGGTCTCGGTATCTGGGGATGAGCAGTTCTTC

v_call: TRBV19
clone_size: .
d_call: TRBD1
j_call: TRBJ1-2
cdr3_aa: CASSITGGGGYTF
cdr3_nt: TGTGCCAGTAGTATCACAGGGGGTGGTGGCTACACCTTC

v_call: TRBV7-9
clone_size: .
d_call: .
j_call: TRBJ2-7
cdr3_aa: CASSPQLDSYEQYF
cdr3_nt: TGTGCCAGCAGCCCACAACTTGACAGCTACGAGCAGTACTTC

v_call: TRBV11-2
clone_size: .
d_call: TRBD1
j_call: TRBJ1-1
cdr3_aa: CASSFPGQVNTEAFF
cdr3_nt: TGTGCCAGCAGCTTCCCGGGACAGGTTAACACTGAAGCTTTCTTT

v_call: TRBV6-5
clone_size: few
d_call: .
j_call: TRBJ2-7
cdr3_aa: CASSYRDSYEQYF
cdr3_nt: TGTGCCAGCAGTTACCGGGACTCCTACGAGCAGTACTTC

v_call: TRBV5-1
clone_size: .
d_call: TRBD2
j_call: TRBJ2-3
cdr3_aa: CASSLTASGGYTDTQYF
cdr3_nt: TGCGCCAGCAGCCTGACGGCGAGCGGGGGTTACACAGATACGCAGTATTTT

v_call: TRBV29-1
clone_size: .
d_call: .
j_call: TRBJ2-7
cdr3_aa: CSVGIGGEQYF
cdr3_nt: TGCAGCGTTGGTATCGGGGGCGAGCAGTACTTC

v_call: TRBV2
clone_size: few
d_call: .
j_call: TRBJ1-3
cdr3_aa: CASSDPLGAIYF
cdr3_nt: TGTGCCAGCAGTGACCCCCTTGGAGCCATATATTTT

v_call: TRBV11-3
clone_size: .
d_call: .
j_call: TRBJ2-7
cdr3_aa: CASSPLSASSAYEQYF
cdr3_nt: TGTGCCAGCAGCCCCTTGAGCGCTAGCTCTGCCTACGAGCAGTACTTC

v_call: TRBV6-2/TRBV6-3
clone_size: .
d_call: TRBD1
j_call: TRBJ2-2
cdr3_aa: CASSRQGANTGELFF
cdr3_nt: TGTGCCAGCAGTCGACAGGGGGCGAACACCGGGGAGCTGTTTTTT

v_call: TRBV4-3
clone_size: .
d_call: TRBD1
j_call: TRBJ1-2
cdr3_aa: CASSRRDRGLNYGYTF
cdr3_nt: TGCGCCAGCAGCCGCCGGGACAGGGGACTTAACTATGGCTACACCTTC

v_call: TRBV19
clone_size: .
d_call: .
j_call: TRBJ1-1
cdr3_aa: CASSTGVVSEAFF
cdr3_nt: TGTGCCAGTAGTACAGGGGTAGTCTCTGAAGCTTTCTTT

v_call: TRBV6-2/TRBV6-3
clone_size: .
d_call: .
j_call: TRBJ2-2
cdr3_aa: CASSRGARAPNTGELFF
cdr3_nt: TGTGCCAGCAGCCGCGGCGCCAGGGCCCCGAACACCGGGGAGCTGTTTTTT

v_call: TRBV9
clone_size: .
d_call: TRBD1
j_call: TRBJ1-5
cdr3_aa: CASSPWTGGWGNQPQHF
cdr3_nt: TGTGCCAGCAGCCCATGGACAGGGGGCTGGGGCAATCAGCCCCAGCATTTT

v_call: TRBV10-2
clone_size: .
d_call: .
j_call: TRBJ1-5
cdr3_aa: CASSDASGGNQPQHF
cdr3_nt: TGCGCCAGCAGTGATGCATCAGGGGGCAATCAGCCCCAGCATTTT

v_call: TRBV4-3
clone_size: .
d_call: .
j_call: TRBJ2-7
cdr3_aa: CASSPSVGSSYEQYF
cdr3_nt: TGCGCCAGCAGCCCCTCGGTGGGGAGCTCCTACGAGCAGTACTTC

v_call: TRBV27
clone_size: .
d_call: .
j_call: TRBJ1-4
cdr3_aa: CASSAPTQEKLFF
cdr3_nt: TGTGCCAGCAGTGCCCCTACCCAAGAAAAACTGTTTTTT